The clone carrying this T cell receptor (beta chain) is a singleton in its sample. Per the study methods: Nucleated cell counts were estimated from reference gene primer amplification. Produced via immunoSEQ multiplex PCR; TCRdb's table is partial and in-frame only. The V and J calls and clone size were taken over from that table, and D and trimming were inferred from the DNA. Of 250,000 to 350,000 clones in the sample, about 90% are singletons; the top ten hold 2.5% to 3%. Seattle patient enrollment occurred during active infection, with longitudinal follow-up thereafter. This sample is part of a study of blood T cell repertoires in COVID-19. The wider study: COVID-19 samples collected from the United States, Italy and Spain covered acute and convalescent phases. Nucleic acid was either cDNA or gDNA, and it came from T cells, B-cell-depleted T cells, or PBMCs.

Material for sequencing was peripheral blood. This TCR was sampled from a woman in her 30s with COVID-19, enrolled during active disease.

The CDR3 DNA sequence: TGTGCCAGCAGCACCTTAGCGGGAGCCTACGAGCAGTACTTC. Translation gives CASSTLAGAYEQYF. The J gene is TRBJ2-7, the V gene TRBV7-8; TRBD2 agrees at 9 bases. Trimming cost V 5 bases and J 2 bases; bases outside gene matches: 4. CDR1 and CDR2 (germline): SGHVS, FQNEAQ. CDR3 length: 14 residues. The full variable domain, with the rest looked up from reference TRBV7-8 and TRBJ2-7, is GAGVSQSPRYKVAKRGQDVALRCDPISGHVSLFWYQQALGQGPEFLTYFQNEAQLDKSGLPSDRFFAERPEGSVSTLKIQRTQQEDSAVYLCASSTLAGAYEQYFGPGTRLTVT.